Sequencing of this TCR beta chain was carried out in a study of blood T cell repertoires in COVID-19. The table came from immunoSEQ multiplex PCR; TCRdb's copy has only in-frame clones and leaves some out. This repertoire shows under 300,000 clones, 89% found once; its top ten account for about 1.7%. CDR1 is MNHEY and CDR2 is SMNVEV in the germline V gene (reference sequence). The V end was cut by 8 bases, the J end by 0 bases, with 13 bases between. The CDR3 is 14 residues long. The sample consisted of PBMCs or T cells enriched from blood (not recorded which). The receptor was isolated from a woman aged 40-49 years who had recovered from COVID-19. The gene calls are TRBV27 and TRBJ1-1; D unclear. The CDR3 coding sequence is TGTGCCAGCCAAAACGGCAGGTTGAACACTGAAGCTTTCTTT. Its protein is CASQNGRLNTEAFF.